The clone carrying this T cell receptor beta chain was picked up many times. The target antigen is unknown. Indicated time point: newly diagnosed GD, antithyroid drugs for less than 3 months. PBMCs provided the RNA from which the TCR library was made. CDR3-region Arm-PCR and iRepertoire HTBI primers produced the TCR beta libraries. From the multiplex PCR reads, TCRdb called clonotypes with MiXCR, one entry per CDR3 protein. The sample lists about 240,000 distinct CDR3 sequences, roughly 21% occurring once. The data originate from a study of regulatory T cells in long-lasting Graves disease. Study-wide results and limits: It is possible that accuracy was reduced by the small size of the sample. Preferential use of TRBV28, TRBJ1-2 and TRBJ2-5 was seen in persistent disease.

Germline V lookup: CDR1 LGHDT, CDR2 YNNKEL (reference sequence). This CDR3 has 13 amino acids. Deletions cut 1 base from V and 9 bases from J, with 10 bases between. The input for sequencing was peripheral blood mononuclear cells (PBMCs), taken at new diagnosis, from a patient treated with antithyroid drugs. The chain joins TRBV3-1 to TRBJ2-1; D perhaps matches TRBD1 (6 bases). The receptor comes from a female donor with Graves disease. The CDR3 nucleotides read TGTGCCAGCAGCCAAGGGTCCAGGGGTGAGCAGTTCTTC. Protein product: CASSQGSRGEQFF.